This TCR beta chain was obtained from a study of blood T cell repertoires in COVID-19. About the study: PBMCs, B-cell-depleted T cells, or T cells were the source of the cDNA or gDNA that made up the material.

This clone turned up a few times. TCRdb's table, derived via immunoSEQ multiplex PCR, lists solely in-frame clones and lacks some. The table shows about 74,000 clones, with around 88% occurring only once. The V gene lost 7 bases and the J gene lost 8 bases, with 15 bases spanning the gap. The CDR3 has 13 residues. Germline values: CDR1 LNHDA, CDR2 SQIVND (reference sequence). The sample comprised peripheral blood. The clonotype originates from a woman aged 80 or over with acute or convalescent COVID-19. This chain links TRBV19 with TRBJ2-4, with D perhaps matching TRBD2 (5 bases). The CDR3 DNA reads TGTGCCAGTACCGAATCCCTGGGAGACATTCAGTACTTC. Translated: CASTESLGDIQYF.